The clone carrying this T cell receptor (beta chain) has only a few counts. Its cognate antigen is unknown. These data are taken from a study of T-cell reconstitution after alpha-beta-depleted transplantation in children. Study-level results: Fresh T-cell production supplied most of the T-cell counts and diversity seen one year after transplant.

With 7 bases removed from V and 2 bases from J, the gap between germline ends came to 10 bases. This CDR3 contains 13 residues. In germline, CDR1 is MNHEY, CDR2 SVGEGT. Using unique molecular identifiers, the investigators prepared the TCRbeta library. TCRdb called the PCR reads again in MiXCR, with one record for every CDR3 protein. Of hundreds of thousands of distinct CDR3 sequences in the sample, roughly 24% were seen once. The TCR was taken from a boy younger than two who had a stem cell transplant for acute myeloid leukemia, so the T cells may come from the graft donor. This sample comprised PBMCs, mostly from graft donor cells, obtained 360 days after TCRalphabeta/CD19-depleted stem cell transplant. This sequence joins TRBV6-2 or TRBV6-3 and TRBJ2-3; perhaps TRBD2 as D (5 bases). The CDR3: CASKPAVTDTQYF. CDR3 sequence (DNA): TGTGCCAGCAAGCCAGCGGTCACAGATACGCAGTATTTT.